The next 14 T cell receptor beta chains were all read from a single sample in a study of T cell responses to AZD1222 COVID-19 vaccine. Assay used: immunoSEQ multiplex PCR; TCRdb lists only in-frame clones, some missing. Among 90,000 to 150,000 clones, 75% to 90% were seen once, and the ten largest hold just under 9.5%. Sequences were derived from peripheral blood, sampled on day 0 of AZD1222 vaccination. The receptors originated from an adult in good health.

J is TRBJ1-4 and V is TRBV19; TRBD1 matches 8 bases. CDR1 and CDR2 (germline): LNHDA, SQIVND (reference sequence). The ends lost 7 bases at V and 7 bases at J; junction bases unmatched: 5. The CDR3 totals 13 residues. Written as DNA, the CDR3 is TGTGCCAGTAACAGACAGGGGAGTGAAAAACTGTTTTTT. Protein product: CASNRQGSEKLFF. Supplemented by reference TRBV19 and TRBJ1-4, the full variable domain reads DGGITQSPKYLFRKEGQNVTLSCEQNLNHDAMYWYRQDPGQGLRLIYYSQIVNDFQKGDIAEGYSVSREKKESFPLTVTSAQKNPTAFYLCASNRQGSEKLFFGSGTQLSVL.

This clone has only one observation. The V call is TRBV29-1, the J call TRBJ1-5; D is possibly TRBD1 (5 bases). CDR3 length equals 14 residues. From germline, CDR1 is SQVTM and CDR2 ANQGSEA. V lost 4 bases, J lost 6 bases, and 16 bases lay in between. DNA of the CDR3: TGCAGCGTTGTGGTGGGGGTGGGCGGTCAGCCCCAGCATTTT. Its protein product is CSVVVGVGGQPQHF.

J is TRBJ1-4 and V is TRBV12-3 or TRBV12-4; D gene unclear. The CDR3 length is 12 residues. Trimming shortened V by 6 bases and J by 6 bases, and 8 bases separated the two germline ends. As DNA, the CDR3 is TGTGCCAGCAGGGCAGGCTATGAAAAACTGTTTTTT. As protein: CASRAGYEKLFF.

Comments on this clone: The sample holds other DNA sequences that translate to the same CDR3. The gene calls are TRBV18 and TRBJ1-1; TRBD1 is a possible D gene (6 bases). The CDR3 has 14 amino acids. Germline V gene data show CDR1 as KGHSH and CDR2 as LQKENI. Trimming removed 2 bases from V and 1 base from J, with 8 bases in between. The CDR3 spells CASSPGGANTEAFF. The CDR3 coding sequence is TGTGCCAGCTCACCAGGGGGGGCGAACACTGAAGCTTTCTTT.

The rearrangement joins TRBV4-3 to TRBJ1-4; TRBD1 agrees at 8 bases. CDR1 and CDR2 (germline): LGHNA, YSLEER. V lost 1 base to trimming and J lost 5 bases; unmatched junction nucleotides: 0. The CDR3 extends over 14 amino acids. CDR3: CASSQGQGNEKLFF. The DNA for the CDR3 is TGCGCCAGCAGCCAAGGACAGGGGAATGAAAAACTGTTTTTT.

V usage is TRBV24-1 and J usage is TRBJ2-7; no clear D. Trimming pared 2 bases from V and 2 bases from J, leaving 9 bases between. Germline-derived CDR1 and CDR2 are KGHDR and SFDVKD. The CDR3 is made up of 14 amino acids. CDR3 DNA sequence: TGTGCCACCAGTGATTCGTCCCCGGCCTACGAGCAGTACTTC. Residues: CATSDSSPAYEQYF.

The chain joins TRBV4-3 to TRBJ1-1; unclear D gene. Trimming removed 2 bases from V and 7 bases from J, with 23 bases in between. Per the germline V gene, CDR1 is LGHNA and CDR2 is YSLEER. This CDR3 contains 17 residues. The CDR3 DNA reads as TGCGCCAGCAGCCAATCCTCTTCTAGCATAGCGCGCCTTGAAGCTTTCTTT. It translates to CASSQSSSSIARLEAFF.

V is TRBV30 and J is TRBJ1-4, with 7 bases fitting TRBD1. This CDR3 contains 14 residues. Germline loops: CDR1 GTSNPN, CDR2 SVGIG (reference sequence). The V gene end was trimmed by 4 bases and the J gene end by 6 bases; junction bases not matched to a gene: 8. In DNA, the CDR3 is TGTGCCTGGACTAAACAGGGGAGGGATGAAAAACTGTTTTTT. It encodes CAWTKQGRDEKLFF.

V is TRBV4-3 and J is TRBJ2-1, with 10 nucleotides matching TRBD1. J lost 3 bases, V lost 4 bases, and 3 bases had no gene match. The CDR3 extends over 15 amino acids. Germline CDR1 and CDR2: LGHNA and YSLEER. The CDR3 coding sequence is TGCGCCAGCAGCCCCGGGACAGGGGACTACAATGAGCAGTTCTTC. Its translation: CASSPGTGDYNEQFF.

The V and J genes are TRBV6-6 and TRBJ1-1; TRBD1 aligns across 7 bases. From germline, CDR1 is MNHNY and CDR2 SVGAGI (reference sequence). Losses at the gene ends were 5 bases for V and 4 bases for J; bases not matched to a gene: 7. The CDR3 has 14 residues. CDR3 DNA: TGTGCCAGCAGTCCGACAGGGTATCGCACTGAAGCTTTCTTT. It specifies CASSPTGYRTEAFF.

The J gene is TRBJ1-2, the V gene TRBV6-5; D gene unclear. Germline loops: CDR1 MNHEY, CDR2 SVGAGI. V was cut by 7 bases and J by 4 bases, with 13 bases left in between. The CDR3 contains 13 residues. The CDR3, as DNA: TGTGCCAGCACCGAACCCGGCGGCTATGGCTACACCTTC. Amino acid sequence: CASTEPGGYGYTF.

The chain uses TRBV25-1 and TRBJ1-2, with TRBD1 as a possible D gene (5 bases). The CDR3 runs 13 residues. The germline V and J ends were trimmed by 5 bases and 8 bases, with 15 bases remaining between them. Germline V gene sequence: CDR1 MGHDK, CDR2 SYGVNS. In nucleotides, the CDR3 is TGTGCCAGCAGTATCTCGGGGGGAGCCGGCTACACCTTC. Translating it yields CASSISGGAGYTF.

The gene calls are TRBV7-2 and TRBJ2-1; TRBD1 might be the D (7 bases). CDR3 length: 15 amino acids. Trimming left V 1 base short and J 8 bases short, with 15 bases between. The germline CDR1 and CDR2 sequences are SGHTA and FQGNSA. The CDR3 loop is CASSLVGGRGDEQFF. CDR3 nucleotide sequence: TGTGCCAGCAGCTTAGTCGGGGGCAGGGGGGATGAGCAGTTCTTC.

The chain uses TRBV7-2 and TRBJ2-3; D perhaps matches TRBD2 (6 bases). The germline V gene encodes CDR1 SGHTA and CDR2 FQGNSA. Trimming took 4 bases from V and 5 from J, leaving 10 bases between them. The CDR3 totals 13 residues. Here the CDR3 DNA reads TGTGCCAGCAGCTGGCGGGGTGAAGATACGCAGTATTTT. Its protein product is CASSWRGEDTQYF.